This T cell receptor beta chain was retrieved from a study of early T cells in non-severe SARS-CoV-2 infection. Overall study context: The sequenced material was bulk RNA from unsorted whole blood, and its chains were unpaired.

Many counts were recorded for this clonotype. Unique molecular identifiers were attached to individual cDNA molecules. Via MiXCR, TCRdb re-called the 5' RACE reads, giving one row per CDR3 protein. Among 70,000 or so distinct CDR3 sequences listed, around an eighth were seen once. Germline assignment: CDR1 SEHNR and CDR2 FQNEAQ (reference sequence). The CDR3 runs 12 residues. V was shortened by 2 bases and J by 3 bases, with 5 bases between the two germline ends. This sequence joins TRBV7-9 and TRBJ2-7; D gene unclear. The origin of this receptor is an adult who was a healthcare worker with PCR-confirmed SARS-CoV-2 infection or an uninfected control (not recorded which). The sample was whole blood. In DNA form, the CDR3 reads TGTGCCAGCAGCTTAAATCTCTACGAGCAGTACTTC. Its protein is CASSLNLYEQYF.